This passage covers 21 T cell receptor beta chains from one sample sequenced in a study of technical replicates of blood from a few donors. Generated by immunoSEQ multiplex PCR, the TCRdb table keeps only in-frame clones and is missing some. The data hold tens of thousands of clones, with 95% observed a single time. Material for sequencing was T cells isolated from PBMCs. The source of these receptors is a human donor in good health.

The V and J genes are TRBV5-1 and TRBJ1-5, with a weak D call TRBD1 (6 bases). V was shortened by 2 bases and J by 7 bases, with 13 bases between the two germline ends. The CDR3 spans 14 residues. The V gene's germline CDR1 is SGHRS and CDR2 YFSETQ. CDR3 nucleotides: TGCGCCAGCAGCTTCGGGGGGGCTCAACAGCCCCAGCATTTT. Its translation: CASSFGGAQQPQHF.

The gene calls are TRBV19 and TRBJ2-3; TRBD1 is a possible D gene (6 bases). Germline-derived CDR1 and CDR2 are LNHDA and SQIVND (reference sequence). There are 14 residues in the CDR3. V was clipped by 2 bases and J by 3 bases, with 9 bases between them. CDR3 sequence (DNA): TGTGCCAGTAGTATAAGGGGGAGAACAGATACGCAGTATTTT. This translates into CASSIRGRTDTQYF.

CDR3 DNA sequence: TGTGCCAGCAGCCCACTCCACAGGGTTGATGAAGCTTTCTTT. It specifies CASSPLHRVDEAFF. V is TRBV5-6 and J is TRBJ1-1, with a possible D match to TRBD1 (6 bases). Trimming removed 4 bases at V and 7 bases at J, with 17 bases between. The CDR3 has 14 residues. Germline assignment: CDR1 SGHDT and CDR2 YYEEEE.

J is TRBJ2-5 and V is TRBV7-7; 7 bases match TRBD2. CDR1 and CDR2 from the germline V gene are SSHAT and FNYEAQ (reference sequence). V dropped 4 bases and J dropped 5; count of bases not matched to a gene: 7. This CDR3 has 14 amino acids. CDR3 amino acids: CASSSKSGIETQYF. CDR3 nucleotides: TGTGCCAGCAGCTCGAAGAGCGGGATTGAGACCCAGTACTTC.

The CDR3 DNA is TGTGCCAGCAGCAAGGGACTAGCGGGAGTAAGTGAGCAGTTCTTC. Protein: CASSKGLAGVSEQFF. The J gene is TRBJ2-1, the V gene TRBV7-9; 14 nucleotides line up with TRBD2. V dropped 5 bases and J dropped 9; count of bases not matched to a gene: 6. The germline gives CDR1 SEHNR, CDR2 FQNEAQ (reference sequence). CDR3 length equals 15 residues.

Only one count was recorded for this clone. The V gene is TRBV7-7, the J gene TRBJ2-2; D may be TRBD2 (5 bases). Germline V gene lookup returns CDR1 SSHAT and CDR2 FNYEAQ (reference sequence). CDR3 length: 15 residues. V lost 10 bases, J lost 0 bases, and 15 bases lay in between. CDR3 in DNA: TGTGCCACCCACCGGGGTAGCACGAACACCGGGGAGCTGTTTTTT. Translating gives CATHRGSTNTGELFF.

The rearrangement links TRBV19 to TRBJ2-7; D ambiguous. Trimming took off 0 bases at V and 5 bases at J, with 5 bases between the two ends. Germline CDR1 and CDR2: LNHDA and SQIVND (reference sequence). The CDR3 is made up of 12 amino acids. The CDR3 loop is CASSIDRDEQYF. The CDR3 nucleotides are TGTGCCAGTAGTATAGATCGGGACGAGCAGTACTTC.

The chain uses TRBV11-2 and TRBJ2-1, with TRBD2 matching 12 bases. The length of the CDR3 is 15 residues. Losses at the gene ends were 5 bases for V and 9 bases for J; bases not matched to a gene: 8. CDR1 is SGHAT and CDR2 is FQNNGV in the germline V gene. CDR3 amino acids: CASSQRLAGESEQFF. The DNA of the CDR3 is TGTGCCAGCAGCCAAAGACTAGCGGGAGAGAGTGAGCAGTTCTTC.

CDR3 residues: CASSNTGAGGYTF. CDR3 in DNA: TGTGCCAGCTCAAACACAGGGGCTGGGGGCTACACCTTC. This chain uses TRBV18 with TRBJ1-2; TRBD1 aligns across 7 bases. The J segment lost 8 bases and the V segment lost 5 bases, leaving 8 bases of the junction unmatched. Looked up from germline, CDR1 is KGHSH and CDR2 is LQKENI. The CDR3 extends over 13 amino acids.

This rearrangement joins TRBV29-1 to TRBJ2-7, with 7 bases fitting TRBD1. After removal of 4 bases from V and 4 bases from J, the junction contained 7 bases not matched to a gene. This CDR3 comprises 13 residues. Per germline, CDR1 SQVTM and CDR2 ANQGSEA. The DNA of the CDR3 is TGCAGCGTTGTACGAGGGGGCTCTTACGAGCAGTACTTC. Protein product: CSVVRGGSYEQYF.

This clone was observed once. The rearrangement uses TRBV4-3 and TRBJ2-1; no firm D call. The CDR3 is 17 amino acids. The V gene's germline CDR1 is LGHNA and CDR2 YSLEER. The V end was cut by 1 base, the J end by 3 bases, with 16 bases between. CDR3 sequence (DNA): TGCGCCAGCAGCCAAGTCTGGAGACGGAAGTTCTACAATGAGCAGTTCTTC. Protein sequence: CASSQVWRRKFYNEQFF.

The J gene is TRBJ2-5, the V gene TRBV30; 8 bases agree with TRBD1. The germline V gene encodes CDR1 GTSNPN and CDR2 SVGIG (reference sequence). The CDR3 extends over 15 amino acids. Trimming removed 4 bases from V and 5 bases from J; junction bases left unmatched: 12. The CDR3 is CAWNSQTGVVETQYF. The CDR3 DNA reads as TGTGCCTGGAACTCTCAGACAGGGGTGGTGGAGACCCAGTACTTC.

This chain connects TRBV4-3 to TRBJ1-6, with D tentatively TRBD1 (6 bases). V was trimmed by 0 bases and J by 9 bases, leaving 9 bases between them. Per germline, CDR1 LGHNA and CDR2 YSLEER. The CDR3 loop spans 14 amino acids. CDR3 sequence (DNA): TGCGCCAGCAGCCAAGATAGCAGGGGTTCACCCCTCCACTTT. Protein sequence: CASSQDSRGSPLHF.

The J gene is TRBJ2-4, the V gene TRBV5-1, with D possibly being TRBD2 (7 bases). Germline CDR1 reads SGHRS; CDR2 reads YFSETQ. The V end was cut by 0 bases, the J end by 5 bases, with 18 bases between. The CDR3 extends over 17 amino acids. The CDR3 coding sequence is TGCGCCAGCAGCTTGGAGCCTGGGGGGGCTGGGGAAAACATTCAGTACTTC. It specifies CASSLEPGGAGENIQYF.

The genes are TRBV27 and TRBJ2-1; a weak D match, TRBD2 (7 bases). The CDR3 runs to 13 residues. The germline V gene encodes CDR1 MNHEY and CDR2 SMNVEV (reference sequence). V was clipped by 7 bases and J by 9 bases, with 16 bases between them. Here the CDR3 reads CASISGRGGEQFF. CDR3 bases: TGTGCCAGCATAAGTGGGAGGGGGGGTGAGCAGTTCTTC.

CDR3 coding DNA: TGCAGCGTTGAAGGAACGGGCTACGAGCAGTACTTC. Residues: CSVEGTGYEQYF. The chain links TRBV29-1 to TRBJ2-7; D is undetermined. The length of the CDR3 is 12 residues. V dropped 1 base and J dropped 3 bases, with 7 bases sitting between them. In germline, CDR1 is SQVTM, CDR2 ANQGSEA.

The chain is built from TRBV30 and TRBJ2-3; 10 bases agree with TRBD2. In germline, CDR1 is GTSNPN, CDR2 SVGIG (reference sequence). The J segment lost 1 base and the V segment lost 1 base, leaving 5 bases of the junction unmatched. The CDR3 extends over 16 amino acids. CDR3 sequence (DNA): TGTGCCTGGAGTGGCCCGGGGACTAGCGGCACAGATACGCAGTATTTT. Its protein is CAWSGPGTSGTDTQYF.

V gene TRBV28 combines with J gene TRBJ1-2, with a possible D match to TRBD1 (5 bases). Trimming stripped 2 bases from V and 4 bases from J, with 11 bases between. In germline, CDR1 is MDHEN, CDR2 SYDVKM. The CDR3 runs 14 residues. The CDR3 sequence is CASSLTGLFYGYTF. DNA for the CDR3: TGTGCCAGCAGTTTAACGGGACTCTTCTATGGCTACACCTTC.

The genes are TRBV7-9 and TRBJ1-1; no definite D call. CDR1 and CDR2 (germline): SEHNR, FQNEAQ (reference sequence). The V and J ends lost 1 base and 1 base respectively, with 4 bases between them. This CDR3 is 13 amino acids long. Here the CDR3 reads CASSLVANTEAFF. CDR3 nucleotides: TGTGCCAGCAGCTTAGTGGCGAACACTGAAGCTTTCTTT.

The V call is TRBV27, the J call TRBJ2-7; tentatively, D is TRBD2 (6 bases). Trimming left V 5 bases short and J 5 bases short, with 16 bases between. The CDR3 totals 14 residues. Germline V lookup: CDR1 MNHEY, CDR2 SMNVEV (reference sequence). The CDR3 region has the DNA TGTGCCAGCAGTCTTAATTGGGGGGTGGACGAGCAGTACTTC. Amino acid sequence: CASSLNWGVDEQYF.

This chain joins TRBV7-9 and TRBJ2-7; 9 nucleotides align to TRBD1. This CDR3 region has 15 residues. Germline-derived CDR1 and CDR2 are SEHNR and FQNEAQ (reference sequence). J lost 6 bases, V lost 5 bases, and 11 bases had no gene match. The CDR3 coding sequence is TGTGCCAGCAGCCCACCCGGGACAGGGTTTCCCGAGCAGTACTTC. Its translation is CASSPPGTGFPEQYF. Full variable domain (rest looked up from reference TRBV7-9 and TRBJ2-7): DTGVSQNPRHKITKRGQNVTFRCDPISEHNRLYWYRQTLGQGPEFLTYFQNEAQLEKSRLLSDRFSAERPKGSFSTLEIQRTEQGDSAMYLCASSPPGTGFPEQYFGPGTRLTVT.